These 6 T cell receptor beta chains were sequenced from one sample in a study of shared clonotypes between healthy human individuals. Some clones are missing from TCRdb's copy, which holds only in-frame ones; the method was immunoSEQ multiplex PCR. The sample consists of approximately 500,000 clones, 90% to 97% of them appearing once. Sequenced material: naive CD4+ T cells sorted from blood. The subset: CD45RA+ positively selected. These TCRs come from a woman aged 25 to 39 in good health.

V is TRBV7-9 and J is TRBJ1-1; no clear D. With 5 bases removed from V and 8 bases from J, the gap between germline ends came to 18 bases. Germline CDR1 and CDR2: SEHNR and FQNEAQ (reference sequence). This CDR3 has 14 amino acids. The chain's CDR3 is CASSPITPAGEAFF. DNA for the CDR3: TGTGCCAGCAGCCCAATTACTCCAGCTGGGGAAGCTTTCTTT. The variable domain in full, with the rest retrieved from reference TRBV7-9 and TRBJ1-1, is DTGVSQNPRHKITKRGQNVTFRCDPISEHNRLYWYRQTLGQGPEFLTYFQNEAQLEKSRLLSDRFSAERPKGSFSTLEIQRTEQGDSAMYLCASSPITPAGEAFFGQGTRLTVV.

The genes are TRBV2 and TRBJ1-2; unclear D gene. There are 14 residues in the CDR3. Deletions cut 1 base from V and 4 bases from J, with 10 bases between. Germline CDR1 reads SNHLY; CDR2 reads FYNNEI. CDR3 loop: CASSEGARRYGYTF. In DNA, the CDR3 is TGTGCCAGCAGTGAAGGGGCTCGTCGCTATGGCTACACCTTC.

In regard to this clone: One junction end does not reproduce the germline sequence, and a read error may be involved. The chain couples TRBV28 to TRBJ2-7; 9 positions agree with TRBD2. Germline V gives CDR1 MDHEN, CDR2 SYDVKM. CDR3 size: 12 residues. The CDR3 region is CASRERHRLADF. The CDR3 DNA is TGTGCCAGCAGAGAGAGACACCGACTAGCGGACTTC.

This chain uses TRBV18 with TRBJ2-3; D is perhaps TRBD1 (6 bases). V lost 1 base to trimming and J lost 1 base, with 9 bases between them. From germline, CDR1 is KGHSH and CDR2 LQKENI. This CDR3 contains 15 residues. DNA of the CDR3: TGTGCCAGCTCACCACAGGGGACACGCACAGATACGCAGTATTTT. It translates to CASSPQGTRTDTQYF. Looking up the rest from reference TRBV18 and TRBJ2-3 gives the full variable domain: NAGVMQNPRHLVRRRGQEARLRCSPMKGHSHVYWYRQLPEEGLKFMVYLQKENIIDESGMPKERFSAEFPKEGPSILRIQQVVRGDSAAYFCASSPQGTRTDTQYFGPGTRLTVL.

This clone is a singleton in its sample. The CDR3 DNA follows: TGTGCCAGTAGTCCGCGACGACACCCGAACACTGAAGCTTTCTTT. It encodes CASSPRRHPNTEAFF. The chain is built from TRBV19 and TRBJ1-1; D gene ambiguous. Germline V lookup: CDR1 LNHDA, CDR2 SQIVND (reference sequence). The germline V and J ends were trimmed by 5 bases and 1 base, with 14 bases remaining between them. The CDR3 contains 15 residues.

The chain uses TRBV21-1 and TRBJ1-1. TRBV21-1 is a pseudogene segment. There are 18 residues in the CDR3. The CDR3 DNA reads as TGTGCCAGCAGCAGAGGGAGGACAGTGAGGGGTGGTGATACTGAAGCTTTCTTT. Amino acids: CASSRGRTVRGGDTEAFF.